Many counts were recorded for the clone carrying this TCR beta chain. The CDR3 has 15 residues. Trimming removed 5 bases from V and 2 bases from J; junction bases left unmatched: 7. The germline V gene encodes CDR1 SGHAT and CDR2 FQNNGV. The sample originates from a study of T-cell memory formation after mild COVID-19. Each CDR3 protein is one row after TCRdb ran MiXCR on the 5' RACE reads. Here the sample spans under 40,000 distinct CDR3 sequences, about 7.3% being singletons. This clonotype originated in a young man who had mild COVID-19 (a few samples of this study predate the infection). Cell type and time point are not known. The sample taken for sequencing was PBMCs or a T cell subset sorted from them (not recorded which). V is TRBV11-2 and J is TRBJ2-7, with 9 bases lining up with TRBD1. The CDR3 nucleotides are TGTGCCAGCAGCGATAGAAGACAGGGGGCCTACGAGCAGTACTTC. As protein: CASSDRRQGAYEQYF.